This T cell receptor (beta chain) was obtained from a study of cytomegalovirus exposure and HLA in healthy donors. Across the study: Of all 400 or so donors who were genotyped, around 82% belonged to the Caucasian-associated ancestry cluster.

Turning to this clone: Antigen unknown.

PCR involved 60 Vbeta and 13 Jbeta primers. Assay: immunoSEQ multiplex PCR; the TCRdb copy retains only in-frame clones and omits some. Counted here are roughly 110,000 clones, around 72% occurring once; the ten biggest clones make up 14%. There were likely unrecorded immune exposures, though donors were nominally healthy when sampled. CDR1 is SGDLS, CDR2 YYNGEE, per germline. The CDR3 is made up of 14 amino acids. Trimming cost V 3 bases and J 7 bases, with 13 bases left between them. General study findings and limits: The listing of 150 to 200 TCR beta chains classed them as cytomegalovirus-associated.

The chain is built from TRBV9 and TRBJ1-4; TRBD1 might be the D (5 bases). Sample: PBMCs. The source of this sequence is a woman aged 40-49 years in good health and CMV-seropositive. The CDR3 nucleotides read TGTGCCAGCAGCGGCGTAGGGGCCCGTGAAAAACTGTTTTTT. Translation gives CASSGVGAREKLFF.